This TCR beta chain was documented in a study of shared clonotypes between healthy human individuals. Each donor was a Caucasian adult residing in Nashville, Tennessee. As regards this clone: The target antigen is unknown.

Each subset's genomic DNA was split evenly across several immunoSEQ plates. Sequenced by immunoSEQ multiplex PCR; TCRdb stores in-frame clones only, minus some. The table includes 2 million to 2.5 million clones, under 95% detected once. Whole-study results and caveats: Clonotypes shared by all four donors outscored non-shared clonotypes in generation probability. Across four donors, naive CD4 shared about 5%, naive CD8 more than 3%, memory CD4 roughly 2.3%, memory CD8 0.4% to 0.5%.

Germline values: CDR1 MNHNY, CDR2 SVGAGI (reference sequence). There are 13 residues in the CDR3. Trimming removed 6 bases at V and 6 bases at J, with 14 bases between. The sequence was collected from a man younger than 35 in good health. Some clones in this sample may be carry-over from other donors' samples. The chain joins TRBV6-6 to TRBJ1-1, with D possibly TRBD1 on 6 matching bases. Sequencing was done on a sample of naive CD4+ T cells from PBMCs. Noted subset: CD45RA+ positively selected. The CDR3 loop is CASSSLRGAEAFF. CDR3 DNA: TGTGCCAGCAGCTCCCTCAGGGGAGCTGAAGCTTTCTTT.